The clone carrying this T cell receptor beta chain showed up many times. Its specificity is unknown. These data are taken from a study of T cell repertoires in cytomegalovirus infection. Looking at the study overall: The public TCR beta signatures pointed to both CMV infection and matching HLA type. Broader study findings: The response measured ex vivo was dominated by TCR beta clonotypes (HLA-C-restricted and CMV-specific). CMV carriers with the relevant HLA were identified by cumulative public TCR beta family frequency.

TCRdb recomputed calls from the reads with MiXCR, one row per CDR3 protein. The sample lists 200,000 to 300,000 distinct CDR3 sequences, roughly an eighth occurring once. From germline, CDR1 is LNHDA and CDR2 SQIVND (reference sequence). V was pared by 7 bases and J by 5 bases, with 21 bases between. This CDR3 is 16 amino acids long. Sequencing was performed on PBMCs. The genes are TRBV19 and TRBJ1-5; TRBD1 might be the D (5 bases). The sequence was collected from a human donor in good health (CMV status not recorded). Some clones in this sample may be carry-over from other donors' samples. CDR3 protein: CASTFRTSQGDQPQHF. CDR3 coding DNA: TGTGCCAGTACCTTCAGGACATCGCAAGGAGATCAGCCCCAGCATTTT.